The source of this TCR beta chain is a study of cytomegalovirus exposure and HLA in healthy donors. About this clone itself: Its antigen remains unknown.

The PCR made use of 60 Vbeta and 13 Jbeta primers. Only in-frame clones appear in the TCRdb table, and some are missing; sequencing was by immunoSEQ multiplex PCR. The table lists around 150,000 clones, 75% to 85% of them singletons. This CDR3 spans 16 amino acids. Trimming took off 2 bases at V and 8 bases at J, with 19 bases between the two ends. Germline CDR1 is MDHEN and CDR2 is SYDVKM. Study results and limitations: Several top significant clusters appeared, in a later analysis, to be linked to common viral pathogens.

The material sequenced was PBMCs. The sequence was collected from a female donor in good health and CMV-seropositive. The chain joins TRBV28 to TRBJ2-1; TRBD2 is a possible D gene (6 bases). Here the CDR3 reads CASSLSSTSSYDEQFF. The CDR3 DNA follows: TGTGCCAGCAGTTTAAGTAGCACTAGCTCGTACGATGAGCAGTTCTTC.